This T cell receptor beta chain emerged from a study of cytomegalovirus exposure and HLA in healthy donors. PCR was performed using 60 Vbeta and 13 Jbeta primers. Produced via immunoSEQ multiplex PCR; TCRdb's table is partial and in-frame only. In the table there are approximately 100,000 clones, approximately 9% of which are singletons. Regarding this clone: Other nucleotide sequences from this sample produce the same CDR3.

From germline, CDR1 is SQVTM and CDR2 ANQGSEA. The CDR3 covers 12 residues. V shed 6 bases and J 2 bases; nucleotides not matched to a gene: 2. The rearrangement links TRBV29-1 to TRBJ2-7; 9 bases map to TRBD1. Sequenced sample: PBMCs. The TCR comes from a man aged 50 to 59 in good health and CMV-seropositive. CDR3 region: CSVRQGAYEQYF. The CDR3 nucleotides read TGCAGCGTACGACAGGGGGCCTACGAGCAGTACTTC.